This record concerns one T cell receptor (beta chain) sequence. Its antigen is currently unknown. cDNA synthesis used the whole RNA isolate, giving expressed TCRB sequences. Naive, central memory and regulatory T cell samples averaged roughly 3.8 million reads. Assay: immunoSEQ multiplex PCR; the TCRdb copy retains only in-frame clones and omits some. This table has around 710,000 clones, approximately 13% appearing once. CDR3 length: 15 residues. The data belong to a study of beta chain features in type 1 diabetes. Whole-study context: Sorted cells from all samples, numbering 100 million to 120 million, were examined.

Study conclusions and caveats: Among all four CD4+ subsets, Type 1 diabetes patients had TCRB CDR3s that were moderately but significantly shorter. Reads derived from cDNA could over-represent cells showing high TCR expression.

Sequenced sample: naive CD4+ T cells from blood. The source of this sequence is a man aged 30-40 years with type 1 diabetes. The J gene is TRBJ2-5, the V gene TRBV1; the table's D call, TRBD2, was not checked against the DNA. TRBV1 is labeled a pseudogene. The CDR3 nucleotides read TGCACCAGCAGCCAAGAGAGCGGGGGGTGGGAGACCCAGTACTTC. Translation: CTSSQESGGWETQYF.